The rows below give T cell receptor beta chains drawn from one sample of a study of T cells in Graves' hyperthyroidism and ophthalmopathy. One entry per CDR3 protein, called by TCRdb with MiXCR from the multiplex PCR reads. The sample shows 410,000 or so distinct CDR3 sequences, roughly 14% of them seen only once. Sequenced sample: blood. The receptors originated from a man between 18 and 29 years old with Graves' ophthalmopathy. CDR3s include the opening cysteine and the closing phenylalanine or tryptophan. The order of the fields is D gene, CDR3 length, V gene, J gene, clone size, CDR3 DNA, CDR3 protein. A D gene is named only where the DNA matches it firmly. Clone size is shown for a subset of rows, as once, few, many or a class of expanded clone.

TRBD2,15,TRBV20-1,TRBJ2-7,many,TGCAGTGCTAGTTGGCGGGAGAGTTTATTCTACGAGCAGTACTTC,CSASWRESLFYEQYF
TRBD2,16,TRBV5-6,TRBJ2-3,NA,TGTGCCAGCGGCCACGGGACTAGCGGGTTCACAGATACGCAGTATTTT,CASGHGTSGFTDTQYF
TRBD1,17,TRBV11-3,TRBJ2-3,few,TGTGCCAGCAGCCGCTTACTAGGGGCAGGGGGCAAAGATACGCAGTATTTT,CASSRLLGAGGKDTQYF
TRBD2,14,TRBV20-1,TRBJ2-3,few,TGCAGTGCTATACCGGGAGGGACCACAGATACGCAGTATTTT,CSAIPGGTTDTQYF
NA,16,TRBV4-2,TRBJ1-3,NA,TGTGCCAGCAGCCTTATCCGAATAACCTCTGGAAACACCATATATTTT,CASSLIRITSGNTIYF
TRBD1,15,TRBV12-3/TRBV12-4,TRBJ1-1,NA,TGTGCCAGCACCCCGCGGGGACAGGGGAGGACTGAAGCTTTCTTT,CASTPRGQGRTEAFF
TRBD1,15,TRBV12-3/TRBV12-4,TRBJ1-5,many,TGTGCCAGCAGAGCGGTTGGAGGACAGGATCAGCCCCAGCATTTT,CASRAVGGQDQPQHF
TRBD1,13,TRBV10-3,TRBJ1-5,few,TGTGCCATCAGTGGAGGGGGCTTGCAGCCCCAGCATTTT,CAISGGGLQPQHF
TRBD1,13,TRBV12-3/TRBV12-4,TRBJ1-2,many,TGTGCCAGCAAACAGGGGGGGGGCTATGGCTACACCTTC,CASKQGGGYGYTF
NA,15,TRBV6-2/TRBV6-3,TRBJ1-5,NA,TGTGCCAGCAGAGCATTTCGTGGGACCTATCAGCCCCAGCATTTT,CASRAFRGTYQPQHF
NA,10,TRBV7-9,TRBJ1-1,many,TGTGCCAGCAGCTACGTTGAAGCTTTCTTT,CASSYVEAFF
NA,15,TRBV6-1,TRBJ1-3,many,TGTGCCAGCAGTAAAGCTCAGGGTCAACCAAACACCATATATTTT,CASSKAQGQPNTIYF
NA,15,TRBV19,TRBJ2-3,few,TGTGCCAGTAGTATAGATCAGGGCGGCACAGATACGCAGTATTTT,CASSIDQGGTDTQYF
NA,14,TRBV11-2,TRBJ1-6,many,TGTGCCAGCAGCTTACCCAGGGCCAATTCACCCCTCCACTTT,CASSLPRANSPLHF
NA,12,TRBV29-1,TRBJ2-5,many,TGCAGCGTTAAACAGGGCTCCGAGACCCAGTACTTC,CSVKQGSETQYF
NA,14,TRBV12-3/TRBV12-4,TRBJ1-1,many,TGTGCCAGCAGCCATCAGGGAGCTTACACTGAAGCTTTCTTT,CASSHQGAYTEAFF
NA,15,TRBV6-1,TRBJ2-1,NA,TGTGCCAGCAACGAAGCAGGGAGCTCCTACAATGAGCAGTTCTTC,CASNEAGSSYNEQFF
TRBD1,15,TRBV7-9,TRBJ2-1,few,TGTGCCAGCAGCCCCGGACAGGGTTTTCACAATGAGCAGTTCTTC,CASSPGQGFHNEQFF
NA,14,TRBV2,TRBJ1-6,many,TGTGCCAGCAGTGACAGGGGTTCAGGTTCACCCCTCCACTTT,CASSDRGSGSPLHF
NA,18,TRBV11-2,TRBJ2-4,many,TGTGCCAGCAGCTTAGGGGCAGGTTGGGTCCTAGCCAAAAACATTCAGTACTTC,CASSLGAGWVLAKNIQYF
NA,13,TRBV25-1,TRBJ2-1,few,TGTGCCAGCAGTGAATTCAGCGGGCGTGAGCAGTTCTTC,CASSEFSGREQFF
NA,13,TRBV30,TRBJ1-6,many,TGTGCCTGGAGGTTGGGGCATAATTCACCCCTCCACTTT,CAWRLGHNSPLHF
TRBD1,17,TRBV6-5,TRBJ1-2,few,TGTGCCAGCAGTTACTCGAGCGGCAGGGGGTTAAACTATGGCTACACCTTC,CASSYSSGRGLNYGYTF
TRBD2,15,TRBV7-9,TRBJ2-3,many,TGTGCCAGCAGCTTAGGGGCGGGAGCCACAGATACGCAGTATTTT,CASSLGAGATDTQYF
TRBD2,15,TRBV20-1,TRBJ2-4,few,TGCAGTGCTAGGGCTCATAGCGGGACCAAAAACATTCAGTACTTC,CSARAHSGTKNIQYF
TRBD2,15,TRBV6-1,TRBJ2-3,NA,TGTGCCAGCACTCTGCTCCCTACTAGCGCAGATACGCAGTATTTT,CASTLLPTSADTQYF
NA,12,TRBV20-1,TRBJ2-7,many,TGCAGTACGGGACGGCCTACCTACGAGCAGTACTTC,CSTGRPTYEQYF
NA,15,TRBV4-2,TRBJ2-5,many,TGTGCCAGCAGCCGCTCCTCACTAGTTGGCGAGACCCAGTACTTC,CASSRSSLVGETQYF
NA,13,TRBV6-6,TRBJ2-1,many,TGTGCCAGCAGTTACGCAGGGGACAATGAGCAGTTCTTC,CASSYAGDNEQFF
NA,14,TRBV12-3/TRBV12-4,TRBJ2-1,many,TGTGCCAGCAGTTTGGCATGGGATTTGGATGAGCAGTTCTTC,CASSLAWDLDEQFF
TRBD2,16,TRBV9,TRBJ2-2,many,TGTGCCAGCAGCGTATCACTAGCGATGAACACCGGGGAGCTGTTTTTT,CASSVSLAMNTGELFF
NA,12,TRBV20-1,TRBJ2-7,NA,TGCAGTGCTAGAGAAGTAGCGCTCGAGCAGTACTTC,CSAREVALEQYF
NA,14,TRBV11-2,TRBJ1-6,many,TGTGCCAGCAGCAGGACAGTACAAGGCTCACCCCTCCACTTT,CASSRTVQGSPLHF
TRBD2,17,TRBV12-3/TRBV12-4,TRBJ2-2,many,TGTGCCAGCAGTTTTAGAGTCCCTAGCGGATGGTCCGGGGAGCTGTTTTTT,CASSFRVPSGWSGELFF
NA,13,TRBV25-1,TRBJ1-1,NA,TGTGCCAGCAGTGAATACCTCAACGGGGTAGCTTTCTTT,CASSEYLNGVAFF
TRBD1,14,TRBV20-1,TRBJ2-5,many,TGCAGTGGTGACGGGCGTACAGGGGAAGAGACCCAGTACTTC,CSGDGRTGEETQYF
TRBD1,13,TRBV20-1,TRBJ2-5,few,TGCAGTGCTAGACGGGGACAGATGAAGACCCAGTACTTC,CSARRGQMKTQYF
NA,12,TRBV11-2,TRBJ2-3,many,TGTGCCAGCAGCTCCCCCGCAGATACGCAGTATTTT,CASSSPADTQYF
TRBD1,16,TRBV28,TRBJ1-1,many,TGTGCCAGCAGATTACAGGGGACGGATCTAGGCGCTGAAGCTTTCTTT,CASRLQGTDLGAEAFF
TRBD2,16,TRBV27,TRBJ2-1,few,TGTGCCAGCAGAATCCTCGGGACTAGCGGTGGATTAGGGCAGTTCTTC,CASRILGTSGGLGQFF
TRBD1,13,TRBV2,TRBJ1-2,many,TGTGCCAGCAGTCTAGACAGGGGACATGGCTACACCTTC,CASSLDRGHGYTF
NA,14,TRBV15,TRBJ2-5,NA,TGTGCCACCAGTAGGTCCGGGGGCCAAGAGACCCAGTACTTC,CATSRSGGQETQYF
TRBD1,19,TRBV20-1,TRBJ2-3,many,TGCAGTGCTAGGCCTGGGAGTCTCCCGGGACAGGGGAGCACAGATACGCAGTATTTT,CSARPGSLPGQGSTDTQYF
TRBD2,16,TRBV7-9,TRBJ2-3,NA,TGTGCCAGCAGCTTAGGAAGGACTAGCGGGAGAGATACGCAGTATTTT,CASSLGRTSGRDTQYF
NA,16,TRBV12-3/TRBV12-4,TRBJ1-5,many,TGTGCCAGCAGTTTTAGGGCAGGCTTTAGCAATCAGCCCCAGCATTTT,CASSFRAGFSNQPQHF
NA,18,TRBV3-1,TRBJ2-7,many,TGTGCCAGCAGCCAAGGGGCCCAGATCACAGGGAACTCCTACGAGCAGTACTTC,CASSQGAQITGNSYEQYF
TRBD1,17,TRBV12-3/TRBV12-4,TRBJ2-1,few,TGTGCCAGCAGTTTACCCCCACAGGGGGCGGACTACAATGAGCAGTTCTTC,CASSLPPQGADYNEQFF
TRBD1,15,TRBV7-9,TRBJ2-5,many,TGTGCCAGCAGCCCGATGACCACAGGGGGAGAGACCCAGTACTTC,CASSPMTTGGETQYF
NA,16,TRBV19,TRBJ1-1,NA,TGTGCCAGTAGTATAGCCATGGGGAGGGAATCCACTGAAGCTTTCTTT,CASSIAMGRESTEAFF